Listed below are T cell receptor beta chains from one sample, sequenced in a study of CD8+CD57+ T cells in acquired aplastic anemia. MiXCR, applied by TCRdb to the reads, yields one record per CDR3 protein. The sample has about 190,000 distinct CDR3 sequences, around 66% seen once; the top ten hold about 43%. The source material was sorted CD4+, CD8+, or CD8+CD57+ T cells (not recorded which) from PBMCs. The origin of the receptors is a human donor with severe aplastic anemia or a healthy control (not recorded which). Both conserved end residues are part of each CDR3. D genes are given only for firm matches. Expanded clones get a size class; other rows say once, few or many, or leave the size out.

NA NA TRBJ2-2 TRBV20-1 CSARGQMTGELLF TGCAGTGCTAGAGGACAAATGACCGGGGAGCTGCTTTTT
NA NA TRBJ2-2 TRBV19 CASRWTAGELFF TGTGCCAGTAGGTGGACAGCCGGGGAGCTGTTTTTT
TRBD1 NA TRBJ2-5 TRBV7-2 CASSLARGHNETQYF TGTGCCAGCAGCTTAGCGAGGGGGCACAATGAGACCCAGTACTTC
NA NA TRBJ2-7 TRBV7-9 CASSLEREQYF TGTGCCAGCAGCCTAGAGCGCGAGCAGTACTTC
NA NA TRBJ1-2 TRBV7-2 CASSLLRGETYGYTF TGTGCCAGCAGCCTACTAAGGGGTGAGACCTATGGCTACACCTTC
NA many TRBJ1-5 TRBV19 CASSFSGGSSQPQHF TGTGCCAGTAGTTTCTCGGGGGGTTCGAGTCAGCCCCAGCATTTT
NA NA TRBJ1-2 TRBV29-1 CSVEGGFGGQTNYGYTF TGCAGCGTTGAAGGGGGGTTCGGGGGCCAAACTAACTATGGCTACACCTTC
TRBD2 NA TRBJ2-2 TRBV9 CASSVGGEGTGELFF TGTGCCAGCAGCGTCGGCGGGGAGGGCACCGGGGAGCTGTTTTTT
TRBD1 NA TRBJ1-3 TRBV3-1 CASTETGSGGNTIYF TGTGCCAGCACCGAGACAGGGTCGGGTGGAAACACCATATATTTT
NA NA TRBJ2-3 TRBV6-6 CASSGGLTGTQYF TGTGCCAGCAGCGGGGGCCTGACAGGTACGCAGTATTTT
NA NA TRBJ1-4 TRBV15 CATSALSGRNEKLFF TGTGCCACCAGCGCCCTAAGCGGGAGGAATGAAAAACTGTTTTTT
TRBD1 NA TRBJ2-5 TRBV7-9 CASSLDRDRVPLRPDQETQYF TGTGCCAGCAGCTTAGACCGGGACAGGGTTCCCTTGCGTCCTGACCAAGAGACCCAGTACTTC
TRBD1 NA TRBJ1-5 TRBV7-2 CASSLRSGGGQPQHF TGTGCCAGCAGCTTAAGGTCAGGGGGAGGTCAGCCCCAGCATTTT
NA once TRBJ2-1 TRBV20-1 CSGEGTVNNEQFF TGCAGTGGGGAGGGGACAGTTAACAATGAGCAGTTCTTC
NA NA TRBJ2-5 TRBV10-1 CASSESAGDRETQYF TGCGCCAGCAGTGAGTCTGCCGGGGATAGGGAGACCCAGTACTTC
NA NA TRBJ2-2 TRBV6-2/TRBV6-3 CASSYSFGELFF TGTGCCAGCAGTTACTCGTTCGGGGAGCTGTTTTTT
NA many TRBJ2-1 TRBV6-6 CASTPGAYNEQFF TGTGCCAGCACCCCGGGGGCCTACAATGAGCAGTTCTTC
NA NA TRBJ1-5 TRBV5-8 CASSSTGRRNQPQHF TGTGCCAGCAGCTCGACTGGTAGGCGCAATCAGCCCCAGCATTTT
NA NA TRBJ1-3 TRBV29-1 CSVEFGNTIYF TGCAGCGTTGAGTTTGGAAACACCATATATTTT
NA few TRBJ1-2 TRBV25-1 CASSPTGPGYGYTF TGTGCCAGTAGTCCGACGGGTCCGGGCTATGGCTACACCTTC
NA NA TRBJ1-1 TRBV25-1 CAAARVNTEAFF TGTGCCGCGGCCAGAGTGAACACTGAAGCTTTCTTT